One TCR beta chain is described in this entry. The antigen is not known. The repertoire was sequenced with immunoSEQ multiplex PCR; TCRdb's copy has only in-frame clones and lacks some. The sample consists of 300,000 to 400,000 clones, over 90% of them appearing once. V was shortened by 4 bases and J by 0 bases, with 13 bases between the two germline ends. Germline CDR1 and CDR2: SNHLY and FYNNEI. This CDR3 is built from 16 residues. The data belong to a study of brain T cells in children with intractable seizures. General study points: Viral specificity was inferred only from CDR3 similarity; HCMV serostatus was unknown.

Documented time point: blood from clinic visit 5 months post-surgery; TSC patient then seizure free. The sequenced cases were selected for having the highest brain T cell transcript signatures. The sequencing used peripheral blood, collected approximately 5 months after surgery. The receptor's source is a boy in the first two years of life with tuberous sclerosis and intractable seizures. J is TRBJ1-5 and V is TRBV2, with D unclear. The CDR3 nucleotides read TGTGCCAGCAGTGCGGGGTCCATCAATAGCAATCAGCCCCAGCATTTT. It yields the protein CASSAGSINSNQPQHF.